This T cell receptor beta chain was captured in a study of cytomegalovirus exposure and HLA in healthy donors. For the study at large: The 120 validation repertoires were reported in a later analysis to have been generated on the same platform as the approximately 700 first-cohort repertoires.

Study outcomes and limitations: The study found most TCR sequences rare, yet found some public TCRs in many donors.

Measured with immunoSEQ multiplex PCR; TCRdb has only the in-frame clones, and not every one. The table has 100,000 to 150,000 clones, about 88% seen once; the top ten hold approximately 4.5%. Of note for this clone: What it recognizes is unknown.

The V segment lost 4 bases and the J segment 6 bases; nucleotides outside the gene matches: 8. The CDR3 is 16 amino acids. CDR1 is SGHNT and CDR2 is YYREEE in the germline V gene (reference sequence). From the approximately 120-subject validation cohort, which was separate from the roughly 610-subject first cohort, the donors were drawn. The gene calls are TRBV5-4 and TRBJ2-1; TRBD2 matches 12 bases. Material for sequencing was PBMCs. The source is a man younger than 35 in good health and CMV-seropositive. The CDR3 is CASSRILAGGSNEQFF. In DNA, the CDR3 is TGTGCCAGCAGCCGTATACTAGCGGGGGGCAGCAATGAGCAGTTCTTC.